Following are 26 T cell receptor beta chains from one sample sequenced in a study of STAT5B mutations in CD4+ large granular lymphocyte leukemia. Some clones are missing from TCRdb's copy, which holds only in-frame ones; the method was immunoSEQ multiplex PCR. The table records 20,000 to 25,000 clones, approximately 70% of them present only once. The sequenced material came from CD4+ T cells from blood buffy coats. These receptors all stem from a human donor in good health.

The V call is TRBV6-5, the J call TRBJ1-3, with D unclear. The germline CDR1 and CDR2 sequences are MNHEY and SVGAGI. The CDR3 runs to 13 residues. V was pared by 10 bases and J by 2 bases, with 12 bases between. The CDR3, as DNA: TGTGCCACGTGGAGGGCGCCTGGAAACACCATATATTTT. This codes for CATWRAPGNTIYF.

The chain couples TRBV19 to TRBJ2-7, with a weak D call TRBD2 (7 bases). This CDR3 is built from 15 residues. From germline, CDR1 is LNHDA and CDR2 SQIVND (reference sequence). The ends were cut back, 4 bases at V and 5 bases at J, with 18 bases in the middle. As DNA, the CDR3 is TGTGCCAGTAGTAGCCCTTTGGGGGGGGCTGACGAGCAGTACTTC. This encodes CASSSPLGGADEQYF. Together with reference TRBV19 and TRBJ2-7, the CDR3 gives the full variable domain: DGGITQSPKYLFRKEGQNVTLSCEQNLNHDAMYWYRQDPGQGLRLIYYSQIVNDFQKGDIAEGYSVSREKKESFPLTVTSAQKNPTAFYLCASSSPLGGADEQYFGPGTRLTVT.

This chain connects TRBV5-4 to TRBJ2-5, with 8 bases that match TRBD2. The CDR3 spans 12 residues. V lost 6 bases, J lost 4 bases, and 2 bases stayed unmatched. Germline values: CDR1 SGHNT, CDR2 YYREEE (reference sequence). CDR3 nucleotide sequence: TGTGCCAGCAACGGGGGGGGAGAGACCCAGTACTTC. Its protein product is CASNGGGETQYF.

This chain connects TRBV6-5 to TRBJ1-2; tentatively, D is TRBD1 (6 bases). The CDR3 has 12 amino acids. Per germline, CDR1 MNHEY and CDR2 SVGAGI. V gave up 8 bases and J gave up 2 bases, with 9 bases separating them. In DNA form, the CDR3 reads TGTGCCAGCCGGGACACCAACTATGGCTACACCTTC. Its translation is CASRDTNYGYTF.

This chain connects TRBV5-1 to TRBJ2-3, with 10 bases that match TRBD2. From germline, CDR1 is SGHRS and CDR2 YFSETQ. This CDR3 contains 14 residues. V lost 6 bases and J lost 3; bases outside the gene matches: 4. The CDR3 coding sequence is TGCGCCAGCAAACTAGCGGGATCTACAGATACGCAGTATTTT. It specifies CASKLAGSTDTQYF.

This clone was detected only a few times. The chain carries TRBV10-2 and TRBJ1-5, with no clear D. CDR3 length equals 14 residues. V shed 0 bases and J shed 3 bases, with 6 bases lying between them. Germline V CDR1 and CDR2: WSHSY, SAAADI. CDR3 DNA: TGCGCCAGCAGTGAGTCGGGCCTCAATCAGCCCCAGCATTTT. It translates to CASSESGLNQPQHF.

The CDR3 reads CASSLERGTHEQYF. As DNA, the CDR3 is TGTGCCAGCAGCTTAGAACGGGGAACCCACGAGCAGTACTTC. The V gene is TRBV11-2, the J gene TRBJ2-7; D perhaps matches TRBD2 (5 bases). CDR1 SGHAT and CDR2 FQNNGV come from the germline V gene. The CDR3 has 14 amino acids. V was clipped by 0 bases and J by 5 bases, with 11 bases between them.

The chain recombines TRBV10-3 with TRBJ1-1; 7 nucleotides align to TRBD1. Germline-derived CDR1 and CDR2 are ENHRY and SYGVKD. This CDR3 comprises 12 residues. The V and J ends lost 4 bases and 4 bases, in that order; junction bases with no gene match: 0. CDR3 sequence reads: CAISAGGTEAFF. CDR3 in DNA: TGTGCCATCAGTGCAGGGGGCACTGAAGCTTTCTTT.

V gene TRBV18 combines with J gene TRBJ2-7; TRBD2 matches at 7 bases. This CDR3 spans 13 amino acids. V shed 0 bases and J 4 bases; nucleotides not matched to a gene: 0. The V gene's germline CDR1 is KGHSH and CDR2 LQKENI. The CDR3 loop reads CASSPPGGYEQYF. CDR3 in DNA: TGTGCCAGCTCACCACCGGGGGGGTACGAGCAGTACTTC.

J is TRBJ2-2 and V is TRBV7-9; D ambiguous. There are 13 residues in the CDR3. Germline CDR1 reads SEHNR; CDR2 reads FQNEAQ (reference sequence). The germline V and J ends were trimmed by 3 bases and 3 bases, with 5 bases remaining between them. CDR3 protein: CASSFTDTGELFF. The CDR3 nucleotides are TGTGCCAGCAGCTTTACTGACACCGGGGAGCTGTTTTTT.

The V and J genes are TRBV5-5 and TRBJ2-7; 10 nucleotides match TRBD1. The CDR3 has 16 residues. CDR1 SGHKS and CDR2 YYEKEE come from the germline V gene (reference sequence). Germline trimming cut 4 bases from V and 2 bases from J; bases unmatched to any gene: 9. The CDR3 spells CASSPIGDRGTYEQYF. In nucleotides, the CDR3 is TGTGCCAGCAGCCCGATCGGGGACAGGGGAACCTACGAGCAGTACTTC.

This sequence joins TRBV2 and TRBJ2-1, with 11 bases fitting TRBD1. The CDR3 extends over 15 amino acids. Germline V gene lookup returns CDR1 SNHLY and CDR2 FYNNEI. The V gene end was trimmed by 5 bases and the J gene end by 9 bases; junction bases not matched to a gene: 9. Here the CDR3 reads CASSPTRGTGGEQFF. Here the CDR3 DNA reads TGTGCCAGCAGTCCCACAAGGGGGACAGGGGGTGAGCAGTTCTTC.

This clone has more than one count but fewer than ten. The V gene is TRBV11-2, the J gene TRBJ1-4; D gene ambiguous. The CDR3 extends over 14 amino acids. The germline gives CDR1 SGHAT, CDR2 FQNNGV. Trimming cost V 2 bases and J 8 bases, with 12 bases left between them. The CDR3 region has the DNA TGTGCCAGCAGCTTACGGAGGGAGGACGAAAAACTGTTTTTT. As protein: CASSLRREDEKLFF.

The rearrangement uses TRBV5-6 and TRBJ1-2, with 10 positions matching TRBD1. The V segment lost 4 bases and the J segment 4 bases; nucleotides outside the gene matches: 10. The CDR3 has 16 amino acids. Germline loops: CDR1 SGHDT, CDR2 YYEEEE. The CDR3 DNA follows: TGTGCCAGCAGCCTCGGGACAGGGGACAGCACCTATGGCTACACCTTC. The encoded protein is CASSLGTGDSTYGYTF.

The chain has TRBV6-6 and TRBJ1-4; D might be TRBD1 (6 bases). From germline, CDR1 is MNHNY and CDR2 SVGAGI (reference sequence). This CDR3 is 15 amino acids long. V lost 4 bases and J 2 bases, leaving 11 bases between the germline ends. CDR3 protein: CASSSRGGTNEKLFF. The CDR3 nucleotides are TGTGCCAGCAGTTCCAGGGGTGGCACTAATGAAAAACTGTTTTTT.

The chain uses TRBV5-6 and TRBJ2-5; D assignment may be TRBD1 or TRBD2 (5 bases each). V gave up 6 bases and J gave up 3 bases, with 18 bases separating them. In germline, CDR1 is SGHDT, CDR2 YYEEEE. The CDR3 is 15 amino acids. Here the CDR3 DNA reads TGTGCCAGCACCCCGAGGGCAGGGCTTAAAGAGACCCAGTACTTC. Translation: CASTPRAGLKETQYF.

The V and J genes are TRBV6-1 and TRBJ1-6; no clear D. Trimming shortened V by 6 bases and J by 7 bases, and 4 bases separated the two germline ends. The CDR3 runs to 11 residues. Per the germline V gene, CDR1 is MNHNS and CDR2 is SASEGT. CDR3 protein: CASRGNSPLHF. The CDR3 DNA reads as TGTGCCAGCAGGGGGAATTCACCCCTCCACTTT.

The gene calls are TRBV5-6 and TRBJ1-6, with D possibly matching TRBD1 (5 bases). The germline gives CDR1 SGHDT, CDR2 YYEEEE. The V and J ends lost 2 bases and 5 bases respectively, with 11 bases between them. The CDR3 is 15 residues long. This CDR3 reads CASSFRQTDNSPLHF. The DNA for the CDR3 is TGTGCCAGCAGCTTTAGACAGACCGATAATTCACCCCTCCACTTT.

The chain has TRBV12-5 and TRBJ1-2; D is unresolved. The CDR3 totals 11 residues. Germline assignment: CDR1 LGHNT and CDR2 FRNRAP. With 0 bases removed from V and 8 bases from J, the gap between germline ends came to 4 bases. CDR3 sequence reads: CASGLVNGYTF. In DNA, the CDR3 is TGTGCTAGTGGTTTGGTCAACGGCTACACCTTC. Variable domain in full (rest from reference TRBV12-5 and TRBJ1-2): DARVTQTPRHKVTEMGQEVTMRCQPILGHNTVFWYRQTMMQGLELLAYFRNRAPLDDSGMPKDRFSAEMPDATLATLKIQPSEPRDSAVYFCASGLVNGYTFGSGTRLTVV.

The V and J genes are TRBV7-2 and TRBJ2-3; TRBD1 agrees at 10 bases. With 4 bases clipped from V and 4 bases from J, the junction kept 2 bases outside the gene matches. Germline CDR1 reads SGHTA; CDR2 reads FQGNSA. This CDR3 contains 14 residues. In DNA, the CDR3 is TGTGCCAGCAGCTCGGGACAGGGGTCAGATACGCAGTATTTT. Translation: CASSSGQGSDTQYF.

The chain uses TRBV9 and TRBJ2-3, with TRBD1 matching over 7 bases. In germline, CDR1 is SGDLS, CDR2 YYNGEE. The CDR3 loop spans 14 amino acids. V gave up 2 bases and J gave up 4 bases; unmatched junction bases: 4. CDR3 nucleotide sequence: TGTGCCAGCAGCGTCTCTGACAGGGCAGATACGCAGTATTTT. As protein: CASSVSDRADTQYF.

CDR3 residues: CASSSTTAGFTEAFF. Written as DNA, the CDR3 is TGTGCCAGCTCATCTACGACAGCCGGTTTCACTGAAGCTTTCTTT. This chain uses TRBV18 with TRBJ1-1; D is perhaps TRBD1 (5 bases). CDR3 length: 15 residues. Germline V CDR1 and CDR2: KGHSH, LQKENI. V dropped 5 bases and J dropped 4 bases, with 17 bases sitting between them.

The chain is built from TRBV7-2 and TRBJ1-5; TRBD1 matches 7 bases. Looked up from germline, CDR1 is SGHTA and CDR2 is FQGNSA. The CDR3 spans 16 residues. V was pared by 1 base and J by 8 bases, with 11 bases of the junction left unmatched. CDR3 sequence reads: CASSLGIRGTREPQHF. CDR3 in DNA: TGTGCCAGCAGCTTAGGGATCAGGGGGACTCGGGAGCCCCAGCATTTT. The full variable domain, with the rest looked up from reference TRBV7-2 and TRBJ1-5, is GAGVSQSPSNKVTEKGKDVELRCDPISGHTALYWYRQSLGQGLEFLIYFQGNSAPDKSGLPSDRFSAERTGGSVSTLTIQRTQQEDSAVYLCASSLGIRGTREPQHFGDGTRLSIL.

The V call is TRBV2, the J call TRBJ1-6; 7 bases fit TRBD1. From germline, CDR1 is SNHLY and CDR2 FYNNEI. V lost 5 bases and J lost 7; bases outside the gene matches: 8. This CDR3 spans 15 amino acids. The CDR3 protein is CASSRPQGDNSPLHF. CDR3 bases: TGTGCCAGCAGTCGTCCCCAGGGGGACAATTCACCCCTCCACTTT.

J is TRBJ2-7 and V is TRBV10-2, with TRBD2 matching over 8 bases. The CDR3 has 15 residues. CDR1 is WSHSY and CDR2 is SAAADI in the germline V gene. Germline trimming cut 5 bases from V and 1 base from J; bases unmatched to any gene: 7. CDR3 bases: TGCGCCAGCAGTAAAAGCGGGAGTGGTTCCTACGAGCAGTACTTC. Residues: CASSKSGSGSYEQYF.

This chain links TRBV28 with TRBJ1-5, with 12 nucleotides matching TRBD1. Germline assignment: CDR1 MDHEN and CDR2 SYDVKM. V was clipped by 4 bases and J by 6 bases; unmatched bases: 13. The CDR3 consists of 18 residues. CDR3 sequence: CASSYSARGQGAIQPQHF. CDR3 DNA: TGTGCCAGCAGTTACTCCGCACGGGGACAGGGGGCGATTCAGCCCCAGCATTTT. Together with reference TRBV28 and TRBJ1-5, the CDR3 gives the full variable domain: DVKVTQSSRYLVKRTGEKVFLECVQDMDHENMFWYRQDPGLGLRLIYFSYDVKMKEKGDIPEGYSVSREKKERFSLILESASTNQTSMYLCASSYSARGQGAIQPQHFGDGTRLSIL.